The rows below give T cell receptor beta chains drawn from one sample of a study of early T cells in non-severe SARS-CoV-2 infection. TCRdb re-analysed the 5' RACE reads in MiXCR, keeping a single row per CDR3 protein. This table has some 61,000 distinct CDR3 sequences, 7.5% to 9% appearing once. The sequencing used whole blood, collected at baseline. Source of these receptors: an adult who was a healthcare worker with PCR-confirmed SARS-CoV-2 infection or an uninfected control (not recorded which). CDR3s include the opening cysteine and the closing phenylalanine or tryptophan. The D gene is left open where the match is weak. Clone size is shown for a subset of rows, as once, few, many or a class of expanded clone.

CDR3 protein: CASSPMTVNTEAFF
CDR3 DNA: TGCGCCAGCAGCCCGATGACTGTGAACACTGAAGCTTTCTTT
V gene: TRBV4-1
D gene: NA
J gene: TRBJ1-1
clone size: many

CDR3 protein: CATSDSGPPETQYF
CDR3 DNA: TGTGCCACCAGTGATTCAGGACCGCCGGAGACCCAGTACTTC
V gene: TRBV24-1
D gene: NA
J gene: TRBJ2-5
clone size: NA

CDR3 protein: CASSFVPPPHRGEKLFF
CDR3 DNA: TGTGCCAGCAGTTTCGTACCCCCGCCCCACAGAGGTGAAAAACTGTTTTTT
V gene: TRBV27
D gene: NA
J gene: TRBJ1-4
clone size: few

CDR3 protein: CASSFSAGELFF
CDR3 DNA: TGCGCCAGCAGCTTCAGTGCCGGGGAGCTGTTTTTT
V gene: TRBV5-1
D gene: NA
J gene: TRBJ2-2
clone size: NA

CDR3 protein: CASSWTGSVELFF
CDR3 DNA: TGTGCCAGCTCATGGACAGGGAGTGTGGAGCTGTTTTTT
V gene: TRBV18
D gene: TRBD1
J gene: TRBJ2-2
clone size: NA

CDR3 protein: CASSQGAGTNEKLFF
CDR3 DNA: TGTGCCAGCAGCCAAGGAGCAGGAACTAATGAAAAACTGTTTTTT
V gene: TRBV25-1
D gene: NA
J gene: TRBJ1-4
clone size: many

CDR3 protein: CASSQDQRSYNEQFF
CDR3 DNA: TGTGCCAGCAGCCAAGACCAGAGATCGTACAATGAGCAGTTCTTC
V gene: TRBV4-2
D gene: NA
J gene: TRBJ2-1
clone size: few

CDR3 protein: CASTLSGTSGMNEQFF
CDR3 DNA: TGTGCCAGCACCTTGTCTGGGACTAGCGGGATGAATGAGCAGTTCTTC
V gene: TRBV7-9
D gene: TRBD2
J gene: TRBJ2-1
clone size: NA

CDR3 protein: CASSLAGQGPYEQYF
CDR3 DNA: TGTGCCAGCAGCTTAGCGGGACAGGGACCCTACGAGCAGTACTTC
V gene: TRBV7-6
D gene: TRBD1
J gene: TRBJ2-7
clone size: many

CDR3 protein: CASSPQGQGNYGYTF
CDR3 DNA: TGTGCCAGCAGCCCACAAGGACAGGGGAACTATGGCTACACCTTC
V gene: TRBV5-5
D gene: TRBD1
J gene: TRBJ1-2
clone size: NA

CDR3 protein: CASSQDPPGVYEQYF
CDR3 DNA: TGCGCCAGCAGCCAAGATCCCCCGGGCGTCTACGAGCAGTACTTC
V gene: TRBV4-1
D gene: NA
J gene: TRBJ2-7
clone size: many

CDR3 protein: CASSIKTESPLHF
CDR3 DNA: TGTGCCAGTAGTATAAAGACCGAATCACCCCTCCACTTT
V gene: TRBV19
D gene: NA
J gene: TRBJ1-6
clone size: few

CDR3 protein: CASSKSSYEQYF
CDR3 DNA: TGTGCCAGCAGCAAGAGCTCCTACGAGCAGTACTTC
V gene: TRBV5-5
D gene: NA
J gene: TRBJ2-7
clone size: NA

CDR3 protein: CASSPRTGRHTEAFF
CDR3 DNA: TGTGCCAGCAGCCCCCGGACAGGACGGCACACTGAAGCTTTCTTT
V gene: TRBV7-2
D gene: TRBD1
J gene: TRBJ1-1
clone size: few

CDR3 protein: CSVERGNTEAFF
CDR3 DNA: TGCAGCGTTGAAAGAGGGAACACTGAAGCTTTCTTT
V gene: TRBV29-1
D gene: NA
J gene: TRBJ1-1
clone size: many

CDR3 protein: CASSRPSEQYF
CDR3 DNA: TGTGCCAGCTCACGGCCGAGCGAGCAGTACTTC
V gene: TRBV18
D gene: NA
J gene: TRBJ2-7
clone size: NA

CDR3 protein: CASSLQWRRGETQYF
CDR3 DNA: TGTGCCAGCAGTCTTCAGTGGCGGAGGGGGGAGACCCAGTACTTC
V gene: TRBV12-3/TRBV12-4
D gene: NA
J gene: TRBJ2-5
clone size: few

CDR3 protein: CASSQAGGSYEQYF
CDR3 DNA: TGTGCCAGCAGCCAAGCGGGCGGCTCCTACGAGCAGTACTTC
V gene: TRBV3-1
D gene: NA
J gene: TRBJ2-7
clone size: few

CDR3 protein: CSLTGGPVQETQYF
CDR3 DNA: TGCAGTCTGACCGGGGGACCCGTACAAGAGACCCAGTACTTC
V gene: TRBV20-1
D gene: NA
J gene: TRBJ2-5
clone size: few